This T cell receptor (beta chain) comes out of a study of blood T cell repertoires in COVID-19. Looking at the study overall: PBMCs, B-cell-depleted T cells, or T cells provided the cDNA or gDNA that made up the material.

The CDR3 is made up of 13 amino acids. V shed 8 bases and J 1 base; nucleotides not matched to a gene: 4. Individuals drawn from 20 to 25 US areas were roughly 18 to 95 years old. Those designated as exposed participants met a COVID-19 case within 2 weeks before study entry. Original methodology: Nucleated cell counts were estimated from reference gene primer amplification. Profiling relied on immunoSEQ multiplex PCR, and the TCRdb table lists in-frame clones only, not all of them. V and J calls and clone size follow that table, whereas D and trimming were derived from the DNA. The table includes fewer than 350,000 clones, 91% detected once.

The specimen sequenced was PBMCs or T cells enriched from blood (not recorded which). The genes are TRBV12-3 or TRBV12-4 and TRBJ1-1; 7 nucleotides align to TRBD1. The TCR sequence derives from a man aged 40-50 years who had been exposed to COVID-19. The CDR3 loop reads CASQGQQNTEAFF. CDR3 nucleotide sequence: TGTGCCAGCCAGGGACAGCAGAACACTGAAGCTTTCTTT.